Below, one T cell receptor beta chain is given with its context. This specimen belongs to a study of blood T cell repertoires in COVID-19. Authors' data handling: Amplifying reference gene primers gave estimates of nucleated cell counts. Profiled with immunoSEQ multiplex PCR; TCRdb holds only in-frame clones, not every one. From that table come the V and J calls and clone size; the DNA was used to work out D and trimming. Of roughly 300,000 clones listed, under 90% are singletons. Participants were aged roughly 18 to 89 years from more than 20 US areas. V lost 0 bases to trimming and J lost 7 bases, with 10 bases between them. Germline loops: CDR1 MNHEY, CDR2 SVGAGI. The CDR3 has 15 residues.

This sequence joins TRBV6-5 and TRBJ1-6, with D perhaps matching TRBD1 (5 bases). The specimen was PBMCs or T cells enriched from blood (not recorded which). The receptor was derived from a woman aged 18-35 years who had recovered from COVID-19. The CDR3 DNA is TGTGCCAGCAGTTACTCCCAGGGAATGAATTCACCCCTCCACTTT. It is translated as CASSYSQGMNSPLHF.